These T cell receptor beta chains were read from a single sample in a study of T-cell reconstitution after alpha-beta-depleted transplantation in children. Via MiXCR, TCRdb re-called the PCR reads, giving one row per CDR3 protein. The sample holds some 130,000 distinct CDR3 sequences; 9.5% to 10% are singletons and the top ten take around 24%. The sample consisted of PBMCs, mostly from graft donor cells, taken 180 days after TCRalphabeta/CD19-depleted stem cell transplant. These receptors all stem from a girl under three years old who had a stem cell transplant for combined immunodeficiency, so the T cells may come from the graft donor. Both conserved end residues are part of each CDR3. The D gene is left open where the match is weak. Part of the rows lack a size; the others show once, few, many or a class for expanded clones.

>.|TRBJ2-6|many|TRBV12-3/TRBV12-4
CASSLRDAGANVLTF
TGTGCCAGCAGTTTAAGGGATGCTGGGGCCAACGTCCTGACTTTC
>TRBD1|TRBJ2-7|.|TRBV12-3/TRBV12-4
CASSQKDRGSYEQYF
TGTGCCAGCAGTCAAAAGGACAGGGGGTCCTACGAGCAGTACTTC
>TRBD2|TRBJ2-2|.|TRBV30
CAWSNLAGGTGELFF
TGTGCCTGGAGTAACCTAGCGGGAGGGACCGGGGAGCTGTTTTTT
>.|TRBJ2-1|few|TRBV6-5
CASSYFVQRLMGNEQFF
TGTGCCAGCAGTTACTTTGTCCAGAGACTAATGGGAAATGAGCAGTTCTTC
>.|TRBJ1-1|few|TRBV10-3
CAIREQGTWNTEAFF
TGTGCCATCAGGGAGCAGGGGACCTGGAACACTGAAGCTTTCTTT
>.|TRBJ1-4|few|TRBV5-1
CASSLGIWPRDEKLFF
TGCGCCAGCAGCTTGGGGATTTGGCCTCGTGATGAAAAACTGTTTTTT
>.|TRBJ2-7|few|TRBV7-9
CASSYASKWGYEQYF
TGTGCCAGCAGCTACGCCTCAAAGTGGGGCTACGAGCAGTACTTC
>TRBD1|TRBJ2-7|few|TRBV5-5
CASSFRDRVTYEQYF
TGTGCCAGCAGCTTCCGGGACAGGGTTACCTACGAGCAGTACTTC
>.|TRBJ1-4|many|TRBV12-3/TRBV12-4
CASSLGPGIEKLFF
TGTGCCAGCAGTTTGGGGCCAGGGATTGAAAAACTGTTTTTT
>TRBD2|TRBJ2-2|few|TRBV6-1
CASKPGLANTGELFF
TGTGCCAGCAAGCCCGGACTAGCGAACACCGGGGAGCTGTTTTTT
>.|TRBJ2-7|few|TRBV6-6
CASSYSDYYEQYF
TGTGCCAGCAGTTACTCGGACTACTACGAGCAGTACTTC
>.|TRBJ2-3|many|TRBV4-3
CASSLLGGTDTQYF
TGCGCCAGCAGCCTGCTCGGAGGCACAGATACGCAGTATTTT
>.|TRBJ2-7|.|TRBV6-2/TRBV6-3
CASSYRAGTYEQYF
TGTGCCAGCAGTTACCGAGCAGGTACCTACGAGCAGTACTTC
>TRBD1|TRBJ1-2|.|TRBV5-5
CASSWDSPNYGYTF
TGTGCCAGCTCCTGGGACAGTCCTAACTATGGCTACACCTTC
>TRBD1|TRBJ2-2|few|TRBV12-3/TRBV12-4
CASSSTGGLAGELFF
TGTGCCAGCAGTTCCACAGGGGGCTTGGCCGGGGAGCTGTTTTTT
>.|TRBJ1-2|few|TRBV5-8
CASSFSLRFYGYTF
TGTGCCAGCAGCTTTTCACTGAGGTTCTATGGCTACACCTTC
>.|TRBJ2-7|many|TRBV20-1
CSARQGYEQYF
TGCAGCGCCAGACAAGGATACGAGCAGTACTTC
>TRBD1|TRBJ2-7|.|TRBV7-8
CASTRGQGFYEQYF
TGTGCCAGCACCCGAGGACAGGGATTTTACGAGCAGTACTTC
>.|TRBJ1-2|.|TRBV29-1
CSVEGDGTYGYTF
TGCAGCGTTGAGGGAGACGGAACCTATGGCTACACCTTC
>.|TRBJ2-1|few|TRBV20-1
CSASPKYNEQFF
TGCAGTGCTAGTCCGAAGTACAATGAGCAGTTCTTC
>.|TRBJ1-5|few|TRBV20-1
CSALGVSNQPQHF
TGCAGTGCATTAGGGGTTAGCAATCAGCCCCAGCATTTT
>.|TRBJ2-5|.|TRBV20-1
CSAIWTEQETQYF
TGCAGTGCTATATGGACAGAACAAGAGACCCAGTACTTC
>.|TRBJ2-5|few|TRBV4-3
CASSQWAEGRQETQYF
TGCGCCAGCAGCCAATGGGCGGAAGGACGGCAAGAGACCCAGTACTTC
>TRBD2|TRBJ2-1|many|TRBV20-1
CSAMTSGSYNEQFF
TGCAGTGCTATGACTAGCGGGAGCTACAATGAGCAGTTCTTC
>.|TRBJ1-2|many|TRBV24-1
CATSDFRDTTKNTF
TGTGCCACCAGTGATTTCCGGGACACCACTAAGAACACCTTC
>.|TRBJ1-5|few|TRBV12-3/TRBV12-4
CASSLGTRSNQPQHF
TGTGCCAGCAGTTTAGGGACACGTTCCAATCAGCCCCAGCATTTT
>.|TRBJ2-5|many|TRBV29-1
CSVVRGKETQYF
TGCAGCGTTGTCAGGGGTAAAGAGACCCAGTACTTC
>.|TRBJ2-1|.|TRBV7-2
CASSPGTGTFLRNEQFF
TGTGCCAGCAGCCCAGGAACCGGGACATTTCTGAGGAATGAGCAGTTCTTC
>TRBD1|TRBJ1-3|.|TRBV7-9
CALPGTGGTSSGNTIYF
TGTGCTTTGCCGGGGACAGGTGGAACATCCTCTGGAAACACCATATATTTT
>TRBD2|TRBJ2-3|many|TRBV27
CASSLYSGSLTDTQYF
TGTGCCAGCAGTTTATACAGCGGGAGTCTAACAGATACGCAGTATTTT
>TRBD1|TRBJ1-5|few|TRBV12-3/TRBV12-4
CASKGTGARQPQHF
TGTGCCAGCAAGGGGACAGGGGCCCGTCAGCCCCAGCATTTT
>.|TRBJ2-7|.|TRBV20-1
CSAPLRGYEQYF
TGCAGTGCCCCGCTCCGGGGCTACGAGCAGTACTTC
>.|TRBJ1-1|.|TRBV10-3
CAISGTANTEAFF
TGTGCCATCAGTGGGACAGCCAACACTGAAGCTTTCTTT
>TRBD2|TRBJ2-1|few|TRBV20-1
CSARDGRDEQFF
TGCAGTGCTAGAGATGGGAGGGATGAGCAGTTCTTC
>TRBD1|TRBJ1-6|few|TRBV5-4
CASSYGTGNNSPLHF
TGTGCCAGCAGCTATGGGACAGGGAATAATTCACCCCTCCACTTT
>TRBD1|TRBJ2-1|.|TRBV19
CASSVAAGQASYNEQFF
TGTGCCAGTAGTGTTGCCGCGGGACAGGCCTCCTACAATGAGCAGTTCTTC
>TRBD1|TRBJ1-6|.|TRBV7-2
CASSKDQGAHSPLHF
TGTGCCAGCAGCAAAGATCAGGGGGCACATTCACCCCTCCACTTT
>.|TRBJ1-1|few|TRBV12-3/TRBV12-4
CASRRGESTEAFF
TGTGCCAGCAGGCGAGGCGAGAGCACTGAAGCTTTCTTT
>.|TRBJ1-4|few|TRBV18
CASSRKGKNEKLFF
TGTGCCAGCTCACGAAAGGGGAAAAATGAAAAACTGTTTTTT
>TRBD2|TRBJ2-5|many|TRBV29-1
CSVEVGTSGRRETQYF
TGCAGCGTTGAAGTGGGGACTAGCGGGAGGAGAGAGACCCAGTACTTC
>.|TRBJ2-7|few|TRBV20-1
CSAQTDSYEQYF
TGCAGTGCCCAAACGGACTCCTACGAGCAGTACTTC
>TRBD1|TRBJ2-1|few|TRBV29-1
CSVEGLRDRAYNEQFF
TGCAGCGTTGAAGGGCTCCGGGACAGGGCCTACAATGAGCAGTTCTTC
>TRBD2|TRBJ2-3|few|TRBV5-1
CASSLGGGNFFLTDTQYF
TGCGCCAGCAGCTTGGGCGGGGGAAACTTCTTTCTCACAGATACGCAGTATTTT
>.|TRBJ1-5|few|TRBV7-8
CASSPAVKGPNQPQHF
TGTGCCAGCAGCCCTGCAGTTAAAGGGCCCAATCAGCCCCAGCATTTT
>TRBD1|TRBJ1-4|.|TRBV29-1
CSVGGRGPEKLFF
TGCAGCGTTGGTGGTAGGGGGCCTGAAAAACTGTTTTTT
>.|TRBJ2-3|.|TRBV11-3
CASSLRESPDTQYF
TGTGCCAGCAGCTTGAGGGAGAGCCCAGATACGCAGTATTTT
>.|TRBJ2-7|many|TRBV4-2
CASSQDEHCPWDEQYF
TGTGCCAGCAGCCAAGATGAGCACTGCCCCTGGGACGAGCAGTACTTC
>.|TRBJ2-3|few|TRBV7-2
CASRASFDTDTQYF
TGTGCCAGCAGAGCCAGCTTTGACACAGATACGCAGTATTTT
>TRBD1|TRBJ2-1|many|TRBV7-3
CASSLMGTGHDEQFF
TGTGCCAGCAGCTTAATGGGGACAGGGCATGATGAGCAGTTCTTC